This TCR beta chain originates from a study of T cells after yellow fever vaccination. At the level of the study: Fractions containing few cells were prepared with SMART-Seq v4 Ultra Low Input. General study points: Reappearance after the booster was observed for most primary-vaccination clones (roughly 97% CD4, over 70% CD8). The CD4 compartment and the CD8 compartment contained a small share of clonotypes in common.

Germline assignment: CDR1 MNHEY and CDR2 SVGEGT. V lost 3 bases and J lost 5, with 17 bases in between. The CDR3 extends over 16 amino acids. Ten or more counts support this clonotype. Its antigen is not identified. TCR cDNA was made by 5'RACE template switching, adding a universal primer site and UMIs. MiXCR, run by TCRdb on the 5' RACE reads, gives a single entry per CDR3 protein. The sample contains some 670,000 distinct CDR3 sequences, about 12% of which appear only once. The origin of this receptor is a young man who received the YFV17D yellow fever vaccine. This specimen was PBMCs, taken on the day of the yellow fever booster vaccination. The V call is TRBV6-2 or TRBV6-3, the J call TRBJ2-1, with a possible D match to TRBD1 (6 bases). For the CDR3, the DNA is TGTGCCAGCAGTTATGCGACCACAGGGAGAAACAATGAGCAGTTCTTC. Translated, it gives CASSYATTGRNNEQFF.